This T cell receptor delta chain was identified during a study of Vδ1+ human thymocytes. Concerning this clone: What it binds is not known.

The study's findings and limits: In the thymus, TRG and TRD repertoires looked highly polyclonal with Gaussian CDR3 lengths.

CDR3 length: 21 residues. Germline assignment: CDR1 TSWWSYY and CDR2 QGS. V was clipped by 4 bases and J by 3 bases, with 33 bases between them. The template was reverse-transcribed extracted RNA. The CDR3 regions were amplified by multiplex PCR from V-gene primers to a constant-region primer. TCRdb reprocessed the multiplex PCR reads using CATT. The sample includes about 25,000 delta-chain clones, 7.4% of them seen just once. The sorted cells were CD3+ Vdelta1+ Vdelta2- thymocytes from alphabeta-depleted thymus. The origin of this receptor is a girl under three years old who had congenital heart surgery. The sequenced sample consisted of Vdelta1+ gamma-delta thymocytes from the thymus. This sample's subset: FACS-sorted CD3+ TCRalphabeta- TCRVdelta1+ TCRVdelta2- thymocytes. V gene TRDV1 combines with J gene TRDJ1; D is possibly TRDD3 (6 bases). The CDR3 region is CALGGRWGSPSPGDPADKLIF. The CDR3 DNA follows: TGTGCTCTTGGGGGGAGGTGGGGCTCACCGAGTCCCGGGGATCCGGCCGATAAACTCATCTTT.